A selection of T cell receptor beta chains follows, all from one sample in a study of CD8 T cells in Susac syndrome. Each CDR3 protein is one row after TCRdb ran MiXCR on the immunoSEQ multiplex PCR reads. The sample records about 150,000 distinct CDR3 sequences, 90% to 97% being singletons. The sample was CD4+ T cells from PBMCs. The receptors were gathered from a human donor with Susac syndrome. Both conserved end residues are part of each CDR3.

j_call v_call cdr3_aa
TRBJ2-7 TRBV10-3 CAISEQAGPPYEQYF
TRBJ1-2 TRBV25-1 CASSALAEGYTF
TRBJ2-3 TRBV21-1 CASSARSRPPDTQYF
TRBJ2-7 TRBV11-2 CASSLGPSFAYEQYF
TRBJ2-5 TRBV29-1 CSLWTSAETQYF
TRBJ2-2 TRBV4-1 CASSQVDATNTGELFF
TRBJ2-3 TRBV18 CASSPQPDSYTQYF
TRBJ2-1 TRBV23-1 CASVNLAAVLGSEQFF
TRBJ2-7 TRBV7-9 CASSLLRETATQYF
TRBJ1-2 TRBV4-1 CASSQFELVRNYGYTF
TRBJ2-1 TRBV5-1 CASSLFGLRNEQFF
TRBJ2-5 TRBV27 CASSPGLVEETQYF
TRBJ2-1 TRBV18 CASSPGSYNEQFF
TRBJ2-1 TRBV3-1 CASSQSLEVAGKDEQFF
TRBJ2-7 TRBV29-1 CSVGTGVEQYF
TRBJ1-5 TRBV28 CATTGDSNQPQHF
TRBJ2-7 TRBV3-1 CASSQSVTGLRF
TRBJ1-1 TRBV29-1 CSVSGRLNTEAFF